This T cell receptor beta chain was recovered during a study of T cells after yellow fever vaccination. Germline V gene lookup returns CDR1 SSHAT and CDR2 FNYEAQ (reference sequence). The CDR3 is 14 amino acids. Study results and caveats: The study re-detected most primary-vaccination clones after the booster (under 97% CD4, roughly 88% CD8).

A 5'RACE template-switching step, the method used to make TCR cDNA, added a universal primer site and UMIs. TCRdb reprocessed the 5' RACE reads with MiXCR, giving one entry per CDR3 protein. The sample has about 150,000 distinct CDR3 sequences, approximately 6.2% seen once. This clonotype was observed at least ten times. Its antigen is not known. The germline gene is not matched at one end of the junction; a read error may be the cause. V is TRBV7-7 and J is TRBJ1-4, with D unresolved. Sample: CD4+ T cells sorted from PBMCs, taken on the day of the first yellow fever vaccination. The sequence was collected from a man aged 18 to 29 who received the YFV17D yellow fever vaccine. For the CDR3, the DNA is TGTGCTAGCAGCTTAAGCGTATCTAATGAAAAACTGTTTTTT. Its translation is CASSLSVSNEKLFF.